The entry below gives a single T cell receptor beta chain sequence along with its context. Its antigen specificity is not known. Base qualities are not provided; no much larger clone lies one nucleotide away. The collaborating institutions used their own protocols to collect whole blood in K2EDTA tubes. For TCRbeta analysis, collaborators shipped samples as frozen whole blood, isolated PBMCs, or DNA extracted from either of those sample types. These data are taken from a study of blood T cell repertoires in COVID-19 (dated by TCRdb to about 2020). In terms of the full investigation: Collaborator samples came from the United States, Italy and Spain and covered acute and convalescent phases of COVID-19. Subjects who had been exposed to COVID-19, were actively infected with it, or had recovered from it provided the deeply sampled blood TCRbeta repertoires that made up the dataset. Sample metadata almost always included a de-identified subject ID, COVID-19 status, age in years and sex. A freely available public database, intended as a resource for researchers studying the immune response to SARS-CoV-2, is where the repertoires were released. The samples were drawn from two sources: the first 160 participants of the ongoing ImmuneRACE study, and 950 to 1,500 subjects contributed by 6 global collaborators. The material from the prospective study consisted of cDNA or gDNA derived from T cells, B-cell-depleted T cells, or PBMCs. HLA class I and class II types, where available, came from metadata supplied by the sample provider rather than from assay-based typing.

The paper's findings and limits, for the study overall: How much clinical and demographic metadata was included differed by source and by participant, and the metadata was provided uncurated.

TCRbeta CDR3 regions were amplified from genomic DNA by means of the immunoSEQ Assay, a bias-controlled multiplex PCR. From the authors' description of their analysis: Nucleated cell counts per sample were estimated from amplification of reference gene primers within the assay. Sequence reads were collapsed and filtered to measure the absolute abundance of every unique TCRbeta CDR3 rearrangement. For each sample, productive Simpson clonality was calculated as the square root of Simpson's diversity index across productive rearrangements. The table comes from immuneACCESS by way of TCRdb, which keeps in-frame sequences with V and J called. Part of the clones is missing from these tables; in studies checked, under half for an unresolved V gene and the rest for unknown reasons. V, J and clone size are taken as reported in that table, and D and trimming were inferred from the DNA itself. For this sample the table gives 100,000 to 150,000 clones, of which roughly nine tenths were detected only once. 7.7% of the sample is taken by the ten largest.

Via the germline V gene, CDR1 is SGHAT and CDR2 FQNNGV. The CDR3, from cysteine to phenylalanine, totals 17 residues. Only the CDR3 part of the read is kept: 51 bases, read in frame from the first base. The trim is 1 base for V and 2 bases for J, with a gap of 15 bases between the germline ends. The sequenced sample consisted of peripheral blood. This sequence was found in a human donor in a cohort sampled during active COVID-19. Rearrangement joined TRBV11-2 to TRBJ1-3; the D gene cannot be resolved reliably. The DNA is TGTGCCAGCAGCTTAGCTCGGTTGCTCGCCCCTGGAAACACCATATATTTT. Translated, it gives CASSLARLLAPGNTIYF. When the CDR3 is completed using the reference TRBV11-2 and TRBJ1-3 genes on either side, the full variable domain is EAGVAQSPRYKIIEKRQSVAFWCNPISGHATLYWYQQILGQGPKLLIQFQNNGVVDDSQLPKDRFSAERLKGVDSTLKIQPAKLEDSAVYLCASSLARLLAPGNTIYFGEGSWLTVV.